The clone carrying this T cell receptor beta chain was seen a handful of times. Its cognate antigen is unknown. Trimming removed 0 bases from V and 4 bases from J, with 11 bases in between. Germline loops: CDR1 SGHKS, CDR2 YYEKEE (reference sequence). This CDR3 spans 14 amino acids. This entry comes from a study of CD8 T cells in ankylosing spondylitis. Study results and limitations: Seemingly characteristic of ankylosing spondylitis blood was a TCR beta motif consisting of under 10 highly homologous variants.

TCRdb reanalysed the 5' RACE reads using MiXCR and keeps one entry per CDR3 protein. This sample has about 840,000 distinct CDR3 sequences, with approximately 12% found just once. V and J are TRBV5-5 and TRBJ2-7, with D unresolved. The source is a male donor with ankylosing spondylitis. Material: blood, either unsorted or a sorted T cell fraction (not recorded which). The CDR3 reads CASSLGSVGYEQYF. CDR3 sequence (DNA): TGTGCCAGCAGCTTGGGCAGTGTCGGGTACGAGCAGTACTTC.